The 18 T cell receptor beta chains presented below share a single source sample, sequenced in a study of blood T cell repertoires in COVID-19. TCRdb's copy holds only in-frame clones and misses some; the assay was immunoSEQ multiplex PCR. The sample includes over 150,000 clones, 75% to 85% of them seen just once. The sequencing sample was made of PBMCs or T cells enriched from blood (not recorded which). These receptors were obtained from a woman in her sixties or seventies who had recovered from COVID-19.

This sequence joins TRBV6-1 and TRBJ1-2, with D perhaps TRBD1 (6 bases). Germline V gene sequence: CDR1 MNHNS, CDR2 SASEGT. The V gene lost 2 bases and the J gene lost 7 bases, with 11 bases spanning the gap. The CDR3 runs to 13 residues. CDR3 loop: CASSETGGRGYTF. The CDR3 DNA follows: TGTGCCAGCAGTGAAACGGGGGGGCGTGGCTACACCTTC.

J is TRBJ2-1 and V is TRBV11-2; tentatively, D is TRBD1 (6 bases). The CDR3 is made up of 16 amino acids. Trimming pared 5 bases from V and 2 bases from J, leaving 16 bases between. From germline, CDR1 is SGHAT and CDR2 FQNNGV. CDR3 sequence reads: CASSSIRGVAYNEQFF. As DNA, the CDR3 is TGTGCCAGCAGCAGTATCAGGGGTGTGGCCTACAATGAGCAGTTCTTC. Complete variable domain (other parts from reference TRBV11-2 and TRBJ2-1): EAGVAQSPRYKIIEKRQSVAFWCNPISGHATLYWYQQILGQGPKLLIQFQNNGVVDDSQLPKDRFSAERLKGVDSTLKIQPAKLEDSAVYLCASSSIRGVAYNEQFFGPGTRLTVL.

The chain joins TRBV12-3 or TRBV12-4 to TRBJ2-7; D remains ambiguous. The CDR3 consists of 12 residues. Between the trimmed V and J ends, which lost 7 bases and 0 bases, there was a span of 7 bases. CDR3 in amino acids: CASTRGSYEQYF. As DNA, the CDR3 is TGTGCCAGCACCCGAGGCTCCTACGAGCAGTACTTC.

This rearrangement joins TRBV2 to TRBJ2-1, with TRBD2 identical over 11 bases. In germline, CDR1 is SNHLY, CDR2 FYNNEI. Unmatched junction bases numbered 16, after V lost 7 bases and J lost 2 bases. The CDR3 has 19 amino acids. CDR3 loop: CASKPGLAVPQGAYNEQFF. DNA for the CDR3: TGTGCCAGCAAACCGGGACTAGCGGTACCTCAAGGTGCCTACAATGAGCAGTTCTTC.

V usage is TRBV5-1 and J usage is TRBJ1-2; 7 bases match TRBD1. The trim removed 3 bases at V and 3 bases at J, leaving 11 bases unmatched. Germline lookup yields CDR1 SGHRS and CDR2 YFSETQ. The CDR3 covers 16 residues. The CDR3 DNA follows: TGCGCCAGCAGCTATCCTCCGGACAGGAACCACTATGGCTACACCTTC. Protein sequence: CASSYPPDRNHYGYTF.

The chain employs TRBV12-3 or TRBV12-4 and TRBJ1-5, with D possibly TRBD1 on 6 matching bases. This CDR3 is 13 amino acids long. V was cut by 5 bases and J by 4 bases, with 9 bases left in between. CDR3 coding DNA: TGTGCCAGCAGTGGACAGCTTAATCAGCCCCAGCATTTT. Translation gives CASSGQLNQPQHF.

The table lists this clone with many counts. The chain's CDR3 is CASSLAVGRINYGYTF. The CDR3 DNA is TGTGCCAGCAGCTTAGCGGTCGGCAGGATTAACTATGGCTACACCTTC. The V and J genes are TRBV11-2 and TRBJ1-2, with D uncertain. CDR1 and CDR2 (germline): SGHAT, FQNNGV. The CDR3 extends over 16 amino acids. The V end was cut by 1 base, the J end by 1 base, with 13 bases between.

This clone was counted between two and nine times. CDR3: CASSSGQGESSPLHF. CDR3 nucleotide sequence: TGTGCCAGCAGCTCAGGACAGGGTGAGAGTTCACCCCTCCACTTT. The genes are TRBV7-2 and TRBJ1-6; TRBD1 matches at 8 bases. The V and J ends lost 4 bases and 9 bases, in that order; junction bases with no gene match: 8. The CDR3 sequence is 15 residues long. Germline CDR1 and CDR2: SGHTA and FQGNSA.

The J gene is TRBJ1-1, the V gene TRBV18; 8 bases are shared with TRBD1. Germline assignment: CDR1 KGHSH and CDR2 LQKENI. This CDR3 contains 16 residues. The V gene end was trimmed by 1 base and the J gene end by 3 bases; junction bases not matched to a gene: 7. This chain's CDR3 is CASSPLPPTGDTEAFF. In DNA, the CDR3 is TGTGCCAGCTCACCACTTCCCCCGACAGGGGACACTGAAGCTTTCTTT. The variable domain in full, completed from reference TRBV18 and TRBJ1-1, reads NAGVMQNPRHLVRRRGQEARLRCSPMKGHSHVYWYRQLPEEGLKFMVYLQKENIIDESGMPKERFSAEFPKEGPSILRIQQVVRGDSAAYFCASSPLPPTGDTEAFFGQGTRLTVV.

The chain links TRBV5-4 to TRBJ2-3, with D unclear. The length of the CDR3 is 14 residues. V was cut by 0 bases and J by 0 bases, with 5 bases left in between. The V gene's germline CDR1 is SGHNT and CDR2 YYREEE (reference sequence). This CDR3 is CASSLVYSTDTQYF. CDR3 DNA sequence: TGTGCCAGCAGCTTGGTATATAGCACAGATACGCAGTATTTT.

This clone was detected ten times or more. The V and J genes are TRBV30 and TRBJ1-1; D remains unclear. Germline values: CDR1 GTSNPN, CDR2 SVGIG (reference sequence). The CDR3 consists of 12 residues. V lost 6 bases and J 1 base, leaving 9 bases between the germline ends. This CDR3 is CACRRGNTEAFF. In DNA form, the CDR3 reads TGTGCCTGCAGACGGGGGAACACTGAAGCTTTCTTT.

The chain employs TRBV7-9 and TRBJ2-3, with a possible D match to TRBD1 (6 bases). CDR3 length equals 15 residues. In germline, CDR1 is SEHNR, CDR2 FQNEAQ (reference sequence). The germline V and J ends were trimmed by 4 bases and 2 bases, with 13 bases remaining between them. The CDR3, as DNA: TGTGCCAGCAGCTCAGGACAGTACAACACAGATACGCAGTATTTT. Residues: CASSSGQYNTDTQYF. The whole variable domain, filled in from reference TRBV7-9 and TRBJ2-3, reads DTGVSQNPRHKITKRGQNVTFRCDPISEHNRLYWYRQTLGQGPEFLTYFQNEAQLEKSRLLSDRFSAERPKGSFSTLEIQRTEQGDSAMYLCASSSGQYNTDTQYFGPGTRLTVL.

CDR3 nucleotides: TGTGCCAGCAGCTTGGCACAGCCGAACACTGAAGCTTTCTTT. Translating gives CASSLAQPNTEAFF. V is TRBV5-4 and J is TRBJ1-1; D is uncertain. This CDR3 is built from 14 residues. The V gene lost 0 bases and the J gene lost 1 base, with 7 bases spanning the gap. Germline CDR1 and CDR2: SGHNT and YYREEE (reference sequence).

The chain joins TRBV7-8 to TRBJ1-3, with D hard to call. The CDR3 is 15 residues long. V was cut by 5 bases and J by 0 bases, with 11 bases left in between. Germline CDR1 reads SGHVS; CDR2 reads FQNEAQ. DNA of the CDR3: TGTGCCAGCAGCGAAGAGGGTTTCTCTGGAAACACCATATATTTT. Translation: CASSEEGFSGNTIYF.

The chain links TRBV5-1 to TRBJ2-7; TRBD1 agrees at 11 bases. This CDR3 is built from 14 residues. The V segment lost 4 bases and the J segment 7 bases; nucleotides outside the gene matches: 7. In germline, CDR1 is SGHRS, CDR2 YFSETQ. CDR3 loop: CASSGQGASREQYF. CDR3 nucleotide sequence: TGCGCCAGCAGCGGACAGGGGGCGTCAAGGGAGCAGTACTTC.

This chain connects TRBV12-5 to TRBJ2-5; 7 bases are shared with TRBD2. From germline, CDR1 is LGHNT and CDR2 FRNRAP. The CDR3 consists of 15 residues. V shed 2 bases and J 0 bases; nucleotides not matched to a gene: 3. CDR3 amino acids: CASGLLRGDQETQYF. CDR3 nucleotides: TGTGCTAGTGGTTTGTTACGGGGGGACCAAGAGACCCAGTACTTC.

CDR3 DNA: TGTGCCAGCTGGGACAGGGGAGGGAAGGGGTATAATTCACCCCTCCACTTT. It translates to CASWDRGGKGYNSPLHF. The chain joins TRBV7-8 to TRBJ1-6; TRBD1 matches at 10 bases. This CDR3 spans 17 amino acids. Trimming removed 8 bases from V and 4 bases from J; junction bases left unmatched: 11. Germline loops: CDR1 SGHVS, CDR2 FQNEAQ.

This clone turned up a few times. The CDR3 here is CASSILGLRELFF. The CDR3 bases are TGTGCCAGTAGTATCTTGGGGCTGCGGGAGCTGTTTTTT. The rearrangement uses TRBV19 and TRBJ2-2; a weak D match, TRBD1 (5 bases). Germline V gene data show CDR1 as LNHDA and CDR2 as SQIVND (reference sequence). Trimming shortened V by 3 bases and J by 9 bases, and 11 bases separated the two germline ends. CDR3 size: 13 residues. The whole variable domain, filled in from reference TRBV19 and TRBJ2-2, reads DGGITQSPKYLFRKEGQNVTLSCEQNLNHDAMYWYRQDPGQGLRLIYYSQIVNDFQKGDIAEGYSVSREKKESFPLTVTSAQKNPTAFYLCASSILGLRELFFGEGSRLTVL.